This T cell receptor beta chain is from a study of cytomegalovirus exposure and HLA in healthy donors. The V end was cut by 3 bases, the J end by 8 bases, with 15 bases between. The germline gives CDR1 SGDLS, CDR2 YYNGEE. There are 14 residues in the CDR3. Remarks on this clone: Its target is unknown.

The PCR had 60 Vbeta and 13 Jbeta primers. Using immunoSEQ multiplex PCR, the repertoire was profiled, and TCRdb retains in-frame clones only, with some absent. The sample contains approximately 170,000 clones, 75% to 90% of which appear only once. Study observations and caveats: For most TCR beta V segments, an earlier analysis put the productive rate at about 87% or about 30% of the time. In a later analysis, an Asian-associated ancestry cluster reportedly showed fewer N-insertions than the roughly 730-donor mean.

The chain couples TRBV9 to TRBJ1-5; unclear D gene. The clonotype was recovered from a human donor in good health. Sequencing was done on a sample of PBMCs. CDR3 sequence (DNA): TGTGCCAGCAGCGGAAACGGGGTCCTGGAGCCCCAGCATTTT. Its protein is CASSGNGVLEPQHF.